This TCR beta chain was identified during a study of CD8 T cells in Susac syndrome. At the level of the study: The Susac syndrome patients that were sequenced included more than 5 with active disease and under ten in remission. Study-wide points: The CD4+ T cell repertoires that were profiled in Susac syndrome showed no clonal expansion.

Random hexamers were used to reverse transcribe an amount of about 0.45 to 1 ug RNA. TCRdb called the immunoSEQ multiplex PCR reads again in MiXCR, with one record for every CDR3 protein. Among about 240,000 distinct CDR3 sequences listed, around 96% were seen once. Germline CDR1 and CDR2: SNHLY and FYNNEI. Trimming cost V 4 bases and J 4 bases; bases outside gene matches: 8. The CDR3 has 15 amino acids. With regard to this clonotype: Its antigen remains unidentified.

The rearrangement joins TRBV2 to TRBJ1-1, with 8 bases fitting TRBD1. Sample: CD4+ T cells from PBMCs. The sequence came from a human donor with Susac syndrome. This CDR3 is CASSVDRAMGTEAFF. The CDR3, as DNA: TGTGCCAGCAGTGTGGACAGGGCGATGGGCACTGAAGCTTTCTTT.